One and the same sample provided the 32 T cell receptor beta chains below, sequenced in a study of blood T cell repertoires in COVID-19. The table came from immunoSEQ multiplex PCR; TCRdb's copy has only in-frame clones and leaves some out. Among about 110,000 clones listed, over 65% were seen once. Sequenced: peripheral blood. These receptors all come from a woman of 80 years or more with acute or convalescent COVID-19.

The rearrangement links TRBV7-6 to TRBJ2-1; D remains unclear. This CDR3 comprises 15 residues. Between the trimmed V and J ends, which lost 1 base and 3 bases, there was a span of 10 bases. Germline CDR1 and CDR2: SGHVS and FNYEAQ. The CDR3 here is CASSLDPGFYNEQFF. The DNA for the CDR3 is TGTGCCAGCAGCTTAGACCCGGGTTTCTACAATGAGCAGTTCTTC.

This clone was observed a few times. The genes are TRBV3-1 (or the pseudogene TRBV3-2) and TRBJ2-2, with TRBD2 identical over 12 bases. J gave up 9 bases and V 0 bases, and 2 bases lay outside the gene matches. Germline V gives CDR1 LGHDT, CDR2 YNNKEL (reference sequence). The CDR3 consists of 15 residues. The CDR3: CASSQDLAGGRELFF. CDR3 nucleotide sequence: TGTGCCAGCAGCCAAGACCTAGCGGGGGGGCGGGAGCTGTTTTTT.

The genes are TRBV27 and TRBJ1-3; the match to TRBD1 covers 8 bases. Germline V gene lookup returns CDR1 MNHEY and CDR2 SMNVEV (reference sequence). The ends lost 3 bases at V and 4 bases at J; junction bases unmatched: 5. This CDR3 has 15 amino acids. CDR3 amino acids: CASSLGRGRGNTIYF. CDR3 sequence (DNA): TGTGCCAGCAGTTTGGGCAGGGGGCGAGGAAACACCATATATTTT.

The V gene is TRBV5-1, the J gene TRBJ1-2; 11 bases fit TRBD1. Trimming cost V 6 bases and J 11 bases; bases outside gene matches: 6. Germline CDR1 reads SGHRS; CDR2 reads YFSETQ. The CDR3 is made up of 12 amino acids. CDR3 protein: CASNPGTGGYTF. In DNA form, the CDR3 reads TGCGCCAGCAACCCGGGGACAGGGGGTTACACCTTC.

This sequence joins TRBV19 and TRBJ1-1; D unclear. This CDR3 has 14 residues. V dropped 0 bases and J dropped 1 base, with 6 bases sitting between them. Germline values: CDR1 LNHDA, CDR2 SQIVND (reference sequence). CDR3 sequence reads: CASSIDPGNTEAFF. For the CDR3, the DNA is TGTGCCAGTAGTATAGATCCGGGGAACACTGAAGCTTTCTTT.

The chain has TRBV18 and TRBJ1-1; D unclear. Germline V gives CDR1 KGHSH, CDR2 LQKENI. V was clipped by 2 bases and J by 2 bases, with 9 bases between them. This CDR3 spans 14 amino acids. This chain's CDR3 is CASSPGQLNTEAFF. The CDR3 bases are TGTGCCAGCTCACCAGGGCAGTTAAACACTGAAGCTTTCTTT.

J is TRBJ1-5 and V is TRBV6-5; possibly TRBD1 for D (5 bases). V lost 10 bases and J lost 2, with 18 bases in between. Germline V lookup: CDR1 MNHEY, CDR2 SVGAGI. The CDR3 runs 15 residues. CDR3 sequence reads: CATNRQPGGNQPQHF. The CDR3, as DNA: TGTGCCACCAATCGACAGCCGGGGGGCAATCAGCCCCAGCATTTT.

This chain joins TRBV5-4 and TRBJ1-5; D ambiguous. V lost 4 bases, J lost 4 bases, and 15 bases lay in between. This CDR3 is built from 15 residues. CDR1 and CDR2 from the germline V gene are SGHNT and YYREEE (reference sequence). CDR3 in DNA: TGTGCCAGCAGCCCTAGTCCGCAGCTGAATCAGCCCCAGCATTTT. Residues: CASSPSPQLNQPQHF.

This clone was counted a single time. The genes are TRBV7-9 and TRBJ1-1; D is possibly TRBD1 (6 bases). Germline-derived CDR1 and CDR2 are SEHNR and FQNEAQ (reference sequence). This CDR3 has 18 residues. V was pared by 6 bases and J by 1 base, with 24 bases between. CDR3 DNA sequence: TGTGCCAGCAGGGCGGGTTCCGGGACATCATATGAGAACACTGAAGCTTTCTTT. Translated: CASRAGSGTSYENTEAFF.

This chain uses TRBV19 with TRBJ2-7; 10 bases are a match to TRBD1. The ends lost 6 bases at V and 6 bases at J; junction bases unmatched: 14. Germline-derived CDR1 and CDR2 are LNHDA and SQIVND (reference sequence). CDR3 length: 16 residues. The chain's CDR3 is CASRGGLGTGALEQYF. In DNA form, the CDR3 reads TGTGCCAGTAGAGGGGGGCTCGGGACAGGGGCCCTCGAGCAGTACTTC.

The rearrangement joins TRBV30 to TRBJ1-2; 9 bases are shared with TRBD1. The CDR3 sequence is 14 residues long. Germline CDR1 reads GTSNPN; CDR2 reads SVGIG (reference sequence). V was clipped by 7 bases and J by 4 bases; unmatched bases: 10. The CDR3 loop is CASTKQGASYGYTF. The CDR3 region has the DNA TGTGCCTCGACCAAACAGGGGGCGAGCTATGGCTACACCTTC. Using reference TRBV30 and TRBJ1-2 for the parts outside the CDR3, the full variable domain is SQTIHQWPATLVQPVGSPLSLECTVEGTSNPNLYWYRQAAGRGLQLLFYSVGIGQISSEVPQNLSASRPQDRQFILSSKKLLLSDSGFYLCASTKQGASYGYTFGSGTRLTVV.

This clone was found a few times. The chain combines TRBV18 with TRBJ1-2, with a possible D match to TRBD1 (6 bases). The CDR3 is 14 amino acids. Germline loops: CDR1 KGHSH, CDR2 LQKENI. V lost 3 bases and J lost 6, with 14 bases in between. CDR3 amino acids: CASSPRKGGDGYTF. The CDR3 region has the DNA TGTGCCAGCTCACCCAGGAAAGGGGGAGATGGCTACACCTTC.

CDR3 nucleotide sequence: TGTGCCAGTAGTTCCAGGATACAAGAGACCCAGTACTTC. Protein product: CASSSRIQETQYF. V gene TRBV19 combines with J gene TRBJ2-5; no reliable D call. This CDR3 has 13 residues. V dropped 5 bases and J dropped 2 bases, with 9 bases sitting between them. Per the germline V gene, CDR1 is LNHDA and CDR2 is SQIVND (reference sequence).

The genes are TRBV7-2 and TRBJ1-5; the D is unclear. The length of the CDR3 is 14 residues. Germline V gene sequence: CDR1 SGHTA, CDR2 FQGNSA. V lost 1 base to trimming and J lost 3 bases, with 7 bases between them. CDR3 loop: CASSLDRFNQPQHF. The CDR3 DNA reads TGTGCCAGCAGCTTAGACAGATTCAATCAGCCCCAGCATTTT.

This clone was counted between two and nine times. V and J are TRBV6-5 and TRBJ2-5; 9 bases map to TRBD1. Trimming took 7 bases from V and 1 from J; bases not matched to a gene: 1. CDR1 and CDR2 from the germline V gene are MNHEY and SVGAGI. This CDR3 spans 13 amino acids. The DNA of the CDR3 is TGTGCCAGCAAGGGACAGGGCCAAGAGACCCAGTACTTC. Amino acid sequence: CASKGQGQETQYF.

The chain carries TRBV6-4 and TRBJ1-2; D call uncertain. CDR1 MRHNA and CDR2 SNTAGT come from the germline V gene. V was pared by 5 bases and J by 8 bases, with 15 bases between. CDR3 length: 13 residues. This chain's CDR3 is CASSRTHLEGYTF. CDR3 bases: TGTGCCAGCAGTCGGACTCACCTAGAAGGCTACACCTTC.

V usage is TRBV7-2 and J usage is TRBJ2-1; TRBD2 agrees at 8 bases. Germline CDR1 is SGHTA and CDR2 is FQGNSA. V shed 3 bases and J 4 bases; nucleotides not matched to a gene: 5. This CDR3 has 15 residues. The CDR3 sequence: CASSFRAGEYNEQFF. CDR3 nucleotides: TGTGCCAGCAGCTTCCGAGCGGGAGAGTACAATGAGCAGTTCTTC.

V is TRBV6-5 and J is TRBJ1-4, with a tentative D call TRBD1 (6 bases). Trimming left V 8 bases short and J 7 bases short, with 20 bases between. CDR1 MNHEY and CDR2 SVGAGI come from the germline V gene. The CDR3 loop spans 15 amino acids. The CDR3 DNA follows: TGTGCCAGCTCAAATGGCGACTCACAGGGTGAAAAACTGTTTTTT. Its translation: CASSNGDSQGEKLFF.

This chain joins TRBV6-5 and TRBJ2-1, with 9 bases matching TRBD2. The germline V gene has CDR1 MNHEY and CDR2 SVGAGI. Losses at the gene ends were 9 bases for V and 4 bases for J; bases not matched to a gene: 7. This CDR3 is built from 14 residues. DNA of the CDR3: TGTGCCAGTCAGCGGGGGGAAGGGTACAATGAGCAGTTCTTC. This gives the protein CASQRGEGYNEQFF.

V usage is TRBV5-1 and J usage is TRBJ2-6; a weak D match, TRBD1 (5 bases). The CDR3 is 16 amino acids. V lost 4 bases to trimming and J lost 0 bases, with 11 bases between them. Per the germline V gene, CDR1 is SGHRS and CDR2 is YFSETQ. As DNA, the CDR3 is TGCGCCAGCAGCCTAGACAGTAACTCTGGGGCCAACGTCCTGACTTTC. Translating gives CASSLDSNSGANVLTF.

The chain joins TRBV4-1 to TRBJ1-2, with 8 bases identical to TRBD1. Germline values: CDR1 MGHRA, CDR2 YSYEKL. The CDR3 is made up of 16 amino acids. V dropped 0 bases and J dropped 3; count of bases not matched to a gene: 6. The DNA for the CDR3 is TGCGCCAGCAGCCAAGATCCCCGACAGGGGTACTATGGCTACACCTTC. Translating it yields CASSQDPRQGYYGYTF.

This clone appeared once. CDR3 in DNA: TGTGCCAGCTCACTACAGGGAGGGAGTCAAGAGACCCAGTACTTC. The encoded protein is CASSLQGGSQETQYF. The chain has TRBV18 and TRBJ2-5, with a possible D match to TRBD2 (7 bases). Germline CDR1 is KGHSH and CDR2 is LQKENI. The CDR3 totals 15 residues. Deletions cut 4 bases from V and 2 bases from J, with 14 bases between.

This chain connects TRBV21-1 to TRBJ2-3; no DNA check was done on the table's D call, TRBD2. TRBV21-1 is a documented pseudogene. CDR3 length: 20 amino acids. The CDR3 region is CASSKSPEGSREASTDTQYF. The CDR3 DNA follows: TGTGCCAGCAGCAAAAGTCCGGAGGGGTCGAGGGAGGCTAGCACAGATACGCAGTATTTT.

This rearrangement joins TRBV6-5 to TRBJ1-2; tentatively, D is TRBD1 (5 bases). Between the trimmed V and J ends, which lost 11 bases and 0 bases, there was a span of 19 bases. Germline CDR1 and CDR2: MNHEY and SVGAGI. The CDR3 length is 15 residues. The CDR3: CAGYPGGVPNYGYTF. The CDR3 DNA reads TGTGCCGGGTACCCCGGGGGGGTGCCTAACTATGGCTACACCTTC.

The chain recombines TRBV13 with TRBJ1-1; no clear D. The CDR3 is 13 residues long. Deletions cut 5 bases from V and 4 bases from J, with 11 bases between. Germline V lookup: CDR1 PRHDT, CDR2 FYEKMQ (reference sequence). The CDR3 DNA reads TGTGCCAGCAGCCCCCAACGGTTCACTGAAGCTTTCTTT. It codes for CASSPQRFTEAFF.

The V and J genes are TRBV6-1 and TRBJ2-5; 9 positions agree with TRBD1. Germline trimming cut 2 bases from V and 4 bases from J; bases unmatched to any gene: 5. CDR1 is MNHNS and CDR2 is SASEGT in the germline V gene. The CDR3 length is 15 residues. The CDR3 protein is CASSELGDRVETQYF. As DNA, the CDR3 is TGTGCCAGCAGTGAATTAGGGGACAGGGTAGAGACCCAGTACTTC.

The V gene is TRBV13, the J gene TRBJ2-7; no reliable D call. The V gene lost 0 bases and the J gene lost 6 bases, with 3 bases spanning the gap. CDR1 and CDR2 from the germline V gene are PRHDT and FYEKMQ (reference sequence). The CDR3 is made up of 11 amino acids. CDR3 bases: TGTGCCAGCAGCTTAGGTCTCGAGCAGTACTTC. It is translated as CASSLGLEQYF.

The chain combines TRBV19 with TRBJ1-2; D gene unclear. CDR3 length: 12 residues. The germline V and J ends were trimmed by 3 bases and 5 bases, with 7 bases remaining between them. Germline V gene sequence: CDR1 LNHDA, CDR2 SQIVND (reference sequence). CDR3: CASSIIGYGYTF. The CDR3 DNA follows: TGTGCCAGTAGTATTATCGGTTATGGCTACACCTTC.

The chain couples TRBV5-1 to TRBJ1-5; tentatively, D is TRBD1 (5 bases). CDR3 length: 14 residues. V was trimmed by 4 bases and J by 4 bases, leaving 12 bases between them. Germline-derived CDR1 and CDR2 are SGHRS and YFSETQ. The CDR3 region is CASSPGTANQPQHF. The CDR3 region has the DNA TGCGCCAGCAGCCCGGGGACTGCGAATCAGCCCCAGCATTTT.

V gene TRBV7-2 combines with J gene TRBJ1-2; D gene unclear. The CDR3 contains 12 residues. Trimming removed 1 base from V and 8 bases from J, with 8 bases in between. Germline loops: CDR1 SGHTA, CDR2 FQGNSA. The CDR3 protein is CASSLGAGGYTF. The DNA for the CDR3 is TGTGCCAGCAGCTTAGGGGCTGGGGGCTACACCTTC.

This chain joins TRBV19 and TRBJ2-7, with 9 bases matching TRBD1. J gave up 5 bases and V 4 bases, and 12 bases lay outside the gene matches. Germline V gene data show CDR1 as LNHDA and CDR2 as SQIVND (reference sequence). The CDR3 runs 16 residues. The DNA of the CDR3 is TGTGCCAGTAGTACCGACAGGGGGTCGACCTTAGACGAGCAGTACTTC. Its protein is CASSTDRGSTLDEQYF. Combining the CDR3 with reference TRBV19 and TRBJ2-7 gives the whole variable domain DGGITQSPKYLFRKEGQNVTLSCEQNLNHDAMYWYRQDPGQGLRLIYYSQIVNDFQKGDIAEGYSVSREKKESFPLTVTSAQKNPTAFYLCASSTDRGSTLDEQYFGPGTRLTVT.

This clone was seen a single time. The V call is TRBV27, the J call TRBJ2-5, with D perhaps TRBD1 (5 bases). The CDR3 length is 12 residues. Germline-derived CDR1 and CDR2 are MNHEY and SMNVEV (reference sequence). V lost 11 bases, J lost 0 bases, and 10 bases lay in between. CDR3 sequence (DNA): TGTGCCTCCAGACAGAACCAAGAGACCCAGTACTTC. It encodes CASRQNQETQYF.